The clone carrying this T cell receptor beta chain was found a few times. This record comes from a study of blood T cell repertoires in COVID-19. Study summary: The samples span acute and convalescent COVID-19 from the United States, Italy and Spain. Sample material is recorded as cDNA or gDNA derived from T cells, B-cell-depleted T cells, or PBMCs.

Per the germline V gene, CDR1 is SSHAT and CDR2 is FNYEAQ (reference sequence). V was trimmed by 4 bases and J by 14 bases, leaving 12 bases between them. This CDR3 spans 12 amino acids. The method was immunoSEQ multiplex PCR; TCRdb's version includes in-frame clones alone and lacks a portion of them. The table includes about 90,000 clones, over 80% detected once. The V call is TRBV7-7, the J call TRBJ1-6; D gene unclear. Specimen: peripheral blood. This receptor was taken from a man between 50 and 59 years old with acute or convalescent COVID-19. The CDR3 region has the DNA TGTGCCAGCAGCTCCGAGGGTGGGTCCCTCCACTTT. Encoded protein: CASSSEGGSLHF.